The 17 T cell receptor beta chains below come from one sample, sequenced in a study of T-cell reconstitution after alpha-beta-depleted transplantation in children. TCRbeta library preparation incorporated unique molecular identifiers. From the PCR reads, TCRdb called clonotypes with MiXCR, one entry per CDR3 protein. The sample has about 640,000 distinct CDR3 sequences; approximately 17% are singletons. The specimen was PBMCs from the stem cell graft donor, collected from the stem cell graft. These receptors came from a human donor who donated a stem cell graft to a child with acute myeloid leukemia.

Only a few counts were recorded for this clonotype. The chain couples TRBV18 to TRBJ2-4; weak D call: TRBD1 (6 bases). Germline V gene sequence: CDR1 KGHSH, CDR2 LQKENI. CDR3 length: 16 residues. Trimming cost V 0 bases and J 5 bases, with 14 bases left between them. The CDR3 loop is CASSPPDRSLQNIQYF. As DNA, the CDR3 is TGTGCCAGCTCACCACCCGACAGGAGCCTACAAAACATTCAGTACTTC.

This sequence joins TRBV5-1 and TRBJ1-5; no firm D call. Germline V gene sequence: CDR1 SGHRS, CDR2 YFSETQ. V lost 0 bases, J lost 1 base, and 8 bases lay in between. This CDR3 spans 15 amino acids. The CDR3 protein is CASSLAPESNQPQHF. The CDR3, as DNA: TGCGCCAGCAGCTTGGCTCCAGAAAGCAATCAGCCCCAGCATTTT.

This clonotype was counted between two and nine times. The chain has TRBV28 and TRBJ1-4, with D possibly matching TRBD1 (6 bases). V lost 5 bases and J 10 bases, leaving 11 bases between the germline ends. CDR1 and CDR2 (germline): MDHEN, SYDVKM. CDR3 size: 12 residues. CDR3 in DNA: TGTGCCAGCAGTCCTCAAGGGGGAAAACTGTTTTTT. Residues: CASSPQGGKLFF.

The rearrangement joins TRBV7-6 to TRBJ1-2, with TRBD1 identical over 7 bases. The V segment lost 1 base and the J segment 6 bases; nucleotides outside the gene matches: 5. There are 14 residues in the CDR3. Germline CDR1 and CDR2: SGHVS and FNYEAQ. CDR3 nucleotides: TGTGCCAGCAGCTTAGGTGGGACAGCGGATGGCTACACCTTC. This gives the protein CASSLGGTADGYTF.

This chain uses TRBV12-3 or TRBV12-4 with TRBJ2-6; D remains unclear. With 7 bases removed from V and 0 bases from J, the gap between germline ends came to 7 bases. The CDR3 has 14 residues. CDR3 sequence reads: CASKTHSGANVLTF. CDR3 nucleotides: TGTGCCAGCAAGACGCACTCTGGGGCCAACGTCCTGACTTTC.

The CDR3: CASSPSGGDTSGYTF. DNA of the CDR3: TGTGCCAGCAGCCCAAGCGGGGGGGATACGTCGGGCTACACCTTC. The V gene is TRBV9, the J gene TRBJ1-2; D is possibly TRBD1 (5 bases). This CDR3 comprises 15 residues. The germline V gene has CDR1 SGDLS and CDR2 YYNGEE. With 4 bases removed from V and 8 bases from J, the gap between germline ends came to 21 bases.

This clonotype was seen only a few times. The chain is built from TRBV7-9 and TRBJ1-1, with 7 nucleotides matching TRBD1. Germline V gene lookup returns CDR1 SEHNR and CDR2 FQNEAQ (reference sequence). The length of the CDR3 is 15 residues. J lost 1 base, V lost 4 bases, and 6 bases had no gene match. The CDR3 nucleotides are TGTGCCAGCAGCTCTGTCCGACAGGGGAACACTGAAGCTTTCTTT. Its protein is CASSSVRQGNTEAFF.

The chain couples TRBV2 to TRBJ2-7, with TRBD2 matching over 9 bases. With 6 bases clipped from V and 1 base from J, the junction kept 4 bases outside the gene matches. Germline values: CDR1 SNHLY, CDR2 FYNNEI. This CDR3 spans 14 amino acids. Here the CDR3 DNA reads TGTGCCAGCAGCCGACTAGCGGAGTCCTACGAGCAGTACTTC. Its translation is CASSRLAESYEQYF. Together with reference TRBV2 and TRBJ2-7, the CDR3 gives the full variable domain: EPEVTQTPSHQVTQMGQEVILRCVPISNHLYFYWYRQILGQKVEFLVSFYNNEISEKSEIFDDQFSVERPDGSNFTLKIRSTKLEDSAMYFCASSRLAESYEQYFGPGTRLTVT.

This clonotype has a count of ten or more. This chain connects TRBV10-3 to TRBJ2-4; 8 bases are a match to TRBD1. Unmatched junction bases numbered 12, after V lost 6 bases and J lost 14 bases. CDR1 and CDR2 (germline): ENHRY, SYGVKD. The CDR3 has 13 residues. The CDR3 sequence: CAIREDRGTREYF. The CDR3 DNA follows: TGTGCCATCAGGGAAGACAGGGGCACAAGGGAGTACTTC.

This clonotype was observed at least ten times. This rearrangement joins TRBV6-1 to TRBJ2-7; TRBD1 aligns across 8 bases. The CDR3 loop spans 14 amino acids. The V and J ends lost 8 bases and 0 bases, in that order; junction bases with no gene match: 6. The germline CDR1 and CDR2 sequences are MNHNS and SASEGT. The CDR3 sequence: CASSPGQGSYEQYV. CDR3 nucleotides: TGTGCCAGCTCCCCAGGACAGGGCTCCTACGAGCAGTACGTC.

This clonotype was observed many times. The rearrangement uses TRBV20-1 and TRBJ2-3; a possible D gene is TRBD1 (5 bases). Germline lookup yields CDR1 DFQATT and CDR2 SNEGSKA (reference sequence). V lost 6 bases to trimming and J lost 0 bases, with 16 bases between them. The CDR3 contains 15 residues. CDR3 sequence: CSAPVAGSSTDTQYF. In nucleotides, the CDR3 is TGCAGTGCCCCGGTGGCAGGGTCCAGCACAGATACGCAGTATTTT.

This clonotype was seen ten or more times. The rearrangement links TRBV20-1 to TRBJ1-2; D not certain. V lost 3 bases and J 8 bases, leaving 13 bases between the germline ends. Germline V gene lookup returns CDR1 DFQATT and CDR2 SNEGSKA (reference sequence). CDR3 length: 12 residues. This chain's CDR3 is CSASRIWMGYTF. The DNA for the CDR3 is TGCAGTGCTAGCCGCATATGGATGGGCTACACCTTC.

There are many counts of this clonotype. The chain has TRBV10-3 and TRBJ2-1; a possible D gene is TRBD2 (5 bases). The V gene's germline CDR1 is ENHRY and CDR2 SYGVKD. Trimming cost V 7 bases and J 9 bases, with 19 bases left between them. This CDR3 has 14 residues. CDR3 in amino acids: CAITPRAFVGEQFF. The CDR3 nucleotides are TGTGCCATCACCCCGAGGGCCTTCGTCGGTGAGCAGTTCTTC.

At least ten counts were recorded for this clonotype. The V and J genes are TRBV15 and TRBJ1-5, with a weak D call TRBD1 (6 bases). The V gene lost 1 base and the J gene lost 4 bases, with 14 bases spanning the gap. The CDR3 has 16 amino acids. Germline V CDR1 and CDR2: LNHNV, YYDKDF (reference sequence). This CDR3 is CATSRGSGTKNQPQHF. The CDR3 coding sequence is TGTGCCACCAGCAGAGGGTCCGGGACAAAAAATCAGCCCCAGCATTTT.

CDR3 in DNA: TGTGCCAGCAGCGTGGCGGGTGCAGGGGCCAACGTCCTGACTTTC. It translates to CASSVAGAGANVLTF. The chain employs TRBV9 and TRBJ2-6, with D perhaps matching TRBD2 (5 bases). The CDR3 length is 15 residues. Between the trimmed V and J ends, which lost 2 bases and 4 bases, there was a span of 10 bases. The V gene's germline CDR1 is SGDLS and CDR2 YYNGEE.

The table lists this clonotype with a few counts. V is TRBV7-7 and J is TRBJ2-2, with D uncertain. Deletions cut 3 bases from V and 5 bases from J, with 7 bases between. CDR3 length equals 13 residues. Germline V lookup: CDR1 SSHAT, CDR2 FNYEAQ (reference sequence). The CDR3, as DNA: TGTGCCAGCAGCTTCGAGGTGACCGGGGAGCTGTTTTTT. Translation gives CASSFEVTGELFF.

This clonotype came up many times. The CDR3 is CSVSAGTSISYNEQFF. The CDR3, as DNA: TGCAGTGTTTCGGCAGGGACTAGCATATCCTACAATGAGCAGTTCTTC. The chain carries TRBV20-1 and TRBJ2-1; 9 bases align to TRBD2. CDR1 is DFQATT, CDR2 SNEGSKA, per germline (reference sequence). The CDR3 contains 16 residues. The junction had 11 bases not matched to a gene; V was cut back by 7 bases and J by 1 base.